Sequencing of this T cell receptor (beta chain) was carried out in a study of regulatory and conventional T cells in RAG deficiency. On this clone: What it binds is unknown.

TCRdb's copy holds only in-frame clones and misses some; the assay was immunoSEQ multiplex PCR. Among fewer than 35,000 clones listed, 70% to 90% were seen once. Notes on the study in general: Compared with controls, unique Treg TCR beta sequences dropped roughly 100-fold in Omenn syndrome and CID/AS. In Omenn syndrome, Treg and Tconv repertoires overlapped >85%.

This same sample was also taken into another study, of regulatory T cells. That work adds: Primers: 52 TRBV forward and 13 TRBJ reverse.

The source is a human donor in good health. What was sequenced was CD8+ T cells sorted from blood.

This CDR3 is CASSSTQPLAKNIQYF. In DNA, the CDR3 is TGTGCCAGCAGCTCTACACAGCCTCTAGCCAAAAACATTCAGTACTTC. The genes are TRBV7-9 and TRBJ2-4; D is undetermined. The germline V gene has CDR1 SEHNR and CDR2 FQNEAQ (reference sequence). The V gene lost 4 bases and the J gene lost 0 bases, with 13 bases spanning the gap. CDR3 length: 16 residues.